This entry is about one TCR beta chain. Antigen: not known. Sequencing was performed with immunoSEQ multiplex PCR; in TCRdb, only in-frame clones are kept and a portion is missing. Of under 150,000 clones in the sample, roughly 91% were seen once. Trimming removed 0 bases from V and 5 bases from J; junction bases left unmatched: 2. CDR3 size: 15 residues. CDR1 is SGDLS and CDR2 is YYNGEE in the germline V gene. The record originates from a study of T cell responses to AZD1222 COVID-19 vaccine. Study background: Second doses were pooled across both intervals (about 4 or about 12 weeks).

Study-wide points: Sampling that yielded the repertoires occurred only after the peak T cell response. Variant regions that are unmutated are reportedly the target of nearly half of spike-specific TCRs.

The gene calls are TRBV9 and TRBJ1-4, with 9 bases lining up with TRBD1. The clonotype was recovered from an adult in good health. The input for sequencing was peripheral blood, taken on day 0 of AZD1222 vaccination. Here the CDR3 reads CASSVGGTGNEKLFF. CDR3 sequence (DNA): TGTGCCAGCAGCGTAGGTGGGACAGGGAATGAAAAACTGTTTTTT.